These 5 T cell receptor beta chains originate from one sample sequenced in a study of T-cell memory formation after mild COVID-19. Using its own MiXCR run on the 5' RACE reads, TCRdb lists one record per CDR3 protein. The sample consists of roughly 110,000 distinct CDR3 sequences, approximately 15% of them appearing once. The sequenced sample was PBMCs or a T cell subset sorted from them (not recorded which). These receptors were taken from an adult woman who had mild COVID-19 (a few samples of this study predate the infection). Cell type and time point are not known.

The chain couples TRBV9 to TRBJ2-2; TRBD2 is a possible D gene (5 bases). This CDR3 comprises 17 residues. CDR1 is SGDLS, CDR2 YYNGEE, per germline. The V gene lost 3 bases and the J gene lost 7 bases, with 22 bases spanning the gap. The CDR3 spells CASSATSRRGIIGELFF. Here the CDR3 DNA reads TGTGCCAGCAGCGCAACTTCAAGGAGAGGGATTATCGGGGAGCTGTTTTTT.

The gene calls are TRBV10-3 and TRBJ1-1, with D unclear. Trimming stripped 0 bases from V and 2 bases from J, with 13 bases between. The CDR3 is 16 residues long. From germline, CDR1 is ENHRY and CDR2 SYGVKD. CDR3 bases: TGTGCCATCAGTGAGTCGGCCTTGGGTATAAACACTGAAGCTTTCTTT. This sequence encodes CAISESALGINTEAFF.

This clonotype was counted only a few times. The gene calls are TRBV6-2 or TRBV6-3 and TRBJ1-1, with D perhaps matching TRBD1 (6 bases). CDR1 is MNHEY and CDR2 is SVGEGT in the germline V gene. V lost 5 bases to trimming and J lost 4 bases, with 17 bases between them. This CDR3 is 15 amino acids long. The CDR3 DNA follows: TGTGCCAGCAGTCTAGCATCAGGGGTGGGCACTGAAGCTTTCTTT. Amino acid sequence: CASSLASGVGTEAFF.

The chain carries TRBV20-1 and TRBJ1-2; D is unresolved. CDR1 and CDR2 from the germline V gene are DFQATT and SNEGSKA (reference sequence). The CDR3 runs 12 residues. The V end lost 3 bases, the J end lost 4 bases, and 9 bases lay between the germline ends. The DNA of the CDR3 is TGCAGTGCTAGTTTCAGTTTCTATGGCTACACCTTC. Encoded protein: CSASFSFYGYTF.

The chain carries TRBV7-2 and TRBJ2-7, with TRBD2 identical over 8 bases. V gave up 5 bases and J gave up 1 base; unmatched junction bases: 10. The CDR3 spans 16 residues. Per the germline V gene, CDR1 is SGHTA and CDR2 is FQGNSA. DNA of the CDR3: TGTGCCAGCAGCCCTCTCCCGGTAGCGGGGTCCTACGAGCAGTACTTC. Translating gives CASSPLPVAGSYEQYF.